This TCR beta chain comes out of a study of radiotherapy plus CTLA-4 blockade in lung cancer. At the level of the study: Objective responses were observed in around 17% of patients, and disease control was achieved by 31%.

TCRdb's copy holds only in-frame clones and misses some; the assay was immunoSEQ multiplex PCR. Of some 46,000 clones listed, roughly 80% are singletons. The material sequenced was peripheral blood, taken from a patient treated with radiotherapy plus ipilimumab. The receptor comes from a human donor with non-small cell lung cancer who had stable disease on radiotherapy plus ipilimumab.

CDR3 in amino acids: CSVPMRGGTSEQYF. In nucleotides, the CDR3 is TGCAGCGTTCCAATGAGGGGGGGGACTAGCGAGCAGTACTTC. V and J are TRBV29-1 and TRBJ2-7; 8 bases match TRBD2. V lost 5 bases to trimming and J lost 6 bases; unmatched junction nucleotides: 12. The CDR3 extends over 14 amino acids. Germline V gene lookup returns CDR1 SQVTM and CDR2 ANQGSEA.